This note documents a single T cell receptor (beta chain) sequence. Antigen: not known. The junction departs from germline at one end; a sequencing error may be responsible. The CDR3 spans 14 residues. From germline, CDR1 is MNHEY and CDR2 SVGAGI. Clones were read by immunoSEQ multiplex PCR, and TCRdb kept only the in-frame ones, dropping some. The repertoire holds 150,000 or so clones, with 90% as singletons. The record originates from a study of T cell responses to AZD1222 COVID-19 vaccine. Study-wide context: Pooled in the analysis were second doses at about 4 or about 12 weeks. Study outcomes and limitations: Only a handful of people who got AZD1222 tested seropositive at baseline. Epitopes outside B.1.351 and B.1.1.7 mutated regions reportedly drew nearly half of spike TCRs. Donors were mostly white British, more females; clonal diversity possibly underestimated.

This TCR derives from an adult in good health. V gene TRBV6-5 combines with J gene TRBJ2-7; D call uncertain. Specimen: peripheral blood, collected on day 0 of AZD1222 vaccination. The DNA for the CDR3 is TGTGCCAGCGGGCGTGGCAGGTTCTCCTCCGAGCAGTACTTC. Its protein is CASGRGRFSSEQYF.